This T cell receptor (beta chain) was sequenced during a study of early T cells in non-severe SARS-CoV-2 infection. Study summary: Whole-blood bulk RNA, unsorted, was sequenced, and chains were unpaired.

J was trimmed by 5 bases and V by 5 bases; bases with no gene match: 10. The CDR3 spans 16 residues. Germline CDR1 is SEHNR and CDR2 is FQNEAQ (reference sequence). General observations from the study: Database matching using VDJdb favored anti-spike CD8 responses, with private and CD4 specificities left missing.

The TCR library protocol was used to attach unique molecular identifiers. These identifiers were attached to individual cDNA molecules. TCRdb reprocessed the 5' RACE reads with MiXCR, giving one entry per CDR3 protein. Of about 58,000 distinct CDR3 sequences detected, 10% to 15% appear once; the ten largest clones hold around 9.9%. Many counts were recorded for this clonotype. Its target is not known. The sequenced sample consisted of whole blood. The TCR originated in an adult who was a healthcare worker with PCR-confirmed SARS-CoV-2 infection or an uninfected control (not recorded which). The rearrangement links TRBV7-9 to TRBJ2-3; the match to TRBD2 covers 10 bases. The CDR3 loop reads CASSASGGAKLDTQYF. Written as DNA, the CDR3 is TGTGCCAGCAGCGCCAGCGGGGGGGCCAAACTAGATACGCAGTATTTT.